This TCR beta chain was observed in a study of cytotoxic CD8 clonotypes in ibrutinib-treated CLL. Libraries were prepared by immunoSEQ multiplex PCR; TCRdb keeps only in-frame clonotypes and omits some of them. The table lists 150,000 to 250,000 clones, around 70% of them singletons. Trimming shortened V by 6 bases and J by 8 bases, and 11 bases separated the two germline ends. Germline CDR1 MNHEY, CDR2 SMNVEV (reference sequence). This CDR3 region has 12 residues. The rearrangement uses TRBV27 and TRBJ2-1; a weak D match, TRBD2 (6 bases). The sample here was PBMCs, taken after 24 months of ibrutinib treatment. The receptor was isolated from a human donor with chronic lymphocytic leukemia. The CDR3 DNA reads TGTGCCAGCAGCATGACTAGGTATGAGCAGTTCTTC. It specifies CASSMTRYEQFF.